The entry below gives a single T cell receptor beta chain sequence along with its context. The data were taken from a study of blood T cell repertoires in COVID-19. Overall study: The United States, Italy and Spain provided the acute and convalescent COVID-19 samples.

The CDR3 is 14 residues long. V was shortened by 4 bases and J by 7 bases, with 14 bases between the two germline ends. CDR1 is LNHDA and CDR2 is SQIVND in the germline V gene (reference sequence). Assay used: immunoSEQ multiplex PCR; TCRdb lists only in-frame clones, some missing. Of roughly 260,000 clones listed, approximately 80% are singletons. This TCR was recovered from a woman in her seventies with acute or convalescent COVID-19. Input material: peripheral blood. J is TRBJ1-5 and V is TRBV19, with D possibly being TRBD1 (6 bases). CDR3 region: CASSTGDWRQPQHF. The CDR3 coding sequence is TGTGCCAGTAGTACAGGGGATTGGAGACAGCCCCAGCATTTT.